This entry is about one TCR beta chain. CDR1 is SNHLY and CDR2 is FYNNEI in the germline V gene. The length of the CDR3 is 16 residues. Trimming cost V 8 bases and J 8 bases; bases outside gene matches: 13. This sample is drawn from a study of blood T cell repertoires in COVID-19. Study background: Acute and convalescent COVID-19 specimens originated in the United States, Italy and Spain. Sources were T cells, B-cell-depleted T cells, or PBMCs; the material itself was cDNA or gDNA.

TCRdb's copy holds only in-frame clones and misses some; the assay was immunoSEQ multiplex PCR. The sample contains roughly 48,000 clones, about 88% of which appear only once. The receptor's source is a human donor in a cohort sampled during active COVID-19. The rearrangement joins TRBV2 to TRBJ1-6, with 9 nucleotides matching TRBD1. Material for sequencing was peripheral blood. The CDR3 DNA reads TGTGCCAGCTCGAGCCCCGGGACAGGGAGCGATTCACCCCTCCACTTT. Translated: CASSSPGTGSDSPLHF.